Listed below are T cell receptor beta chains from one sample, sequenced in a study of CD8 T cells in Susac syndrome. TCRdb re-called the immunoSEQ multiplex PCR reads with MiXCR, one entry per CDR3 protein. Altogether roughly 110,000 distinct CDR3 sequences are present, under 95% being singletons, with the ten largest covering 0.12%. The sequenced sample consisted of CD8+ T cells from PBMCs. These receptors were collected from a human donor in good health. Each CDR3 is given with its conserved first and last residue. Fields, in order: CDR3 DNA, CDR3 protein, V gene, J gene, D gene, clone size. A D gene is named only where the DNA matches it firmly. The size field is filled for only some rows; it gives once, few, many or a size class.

TGTGCCAGCGGCATACGGGACATTTACAATGAGCAGTTCTTC	CASGIRDIYNEQFF	TRBV6-1	TRBJ2-1	NA	NA
TGTGCCATCAGGTCTTCCGGCAATGAGCAGTTCTTC	CAIRSSGNEQFF	TRBV10-3	TRBJ2-1	NA	NA
TGTGCCAGCAGCTCAACCCGTGGGACAGGGGAGTCCCACGAGCAGTACTTC	CASSSTRGTGESHEQYF	TRBV7-9	TRBJ2-7	TRBD1	NA
TGTGCCAGCATGAGGCAGGGTGTCGAGCAGTACTTC	CASMRQGVEQYF	TRBV2	TRBJ2-7	NA	NA
TGTGCCAGCAGTTATAAGGGGCCCGTCTTAACTTTCTTT	CASSYKGPVLTFF	TRBV6-5	TRBJ1-1	NA	NA
TGTGCCACCAGCCCCGAAAGACTAGGGGGAGGGACCCAGTACTTC	CATSPERLGGGTQYF	TRBV15	TRBJ2-5	NA	NA
TGTGCCAGCAGCTATAATCCTGCAACTAATGAAAAACTGTTTTTT	CASSYNPATNEKLFF	TRBV7-2	TRBJ1-4	NA	once
TGTGCCAGCAGCTTGCTTCCAAACCTGAACACCGGGGAGCTGTTTTTT	CASSLLPNLNTGELFF	TRBV5-6	TRBJ2-2	NA	NA
TGTGCCAGCAGCCATTCGACACCGGGACAGGGGTCCGGAACAATACGTGGCTACACCTTC	CASSHSTPGQGSGTIRGYTF	TRBV9	TRBJ1-2	TRBD1	NA
TGTGCCAGCAGCCCAAATATCGCGGGGGGAGCAGGGGAGACCCAGTACTTC	CASSPNIAGGAGETQYF	TRBV3-1	TRBJ2-5	TRBD2	NA
TGTGCCAGCAGCTTAGGAGGGGGCGAGCAGTACTTC	CASSLGGGEQYF	TRBV7-2	TRBJ2-7	NA	NA
TGTGCCAGCAGCTTAACTAGCGGGTTTACCGGGGAGCTGTTTTTT	CASSLTSGFTGELFF	TRBV7-8	TRBJ2-2	TRBD2	NA
TGTGCCACTCACCAGGGGGATTGGGGTCAGCCCCAGCATTTT	CATHQGDWGQPQHF	TRBV19	TRBJ1-5	TRBD1	NA
TGTGCCAGCAGATCCTCGGCAGGGAGTATCTACGAGCAGTACTTC	CASRSSAGSIYEQYF	TRBV12-3/TRBV12-4	TRBJ2-7	NA	few
TGTGCCAGCAGTTATCCTAACTATGGCTACACCTTC	CASSYPNYGYTF	TRBV12-3/TRBV12-4	TRBJ1-2	NA	few
TGTGCCAGCAGCCACCTTAGCGGGGATAACACCGGGGAGCTGTTTTTT	CASSHLSGDNTGELFF	TRBV3-1	TRBJ2-2	TRBD2	NA
TGTGCCAGCAGCTTAGTGACAGCCAGCTCTGGAAACACCATATATTTT	CASSLVTASSGNTIYF	TRBV7-9	TRBJ1-3	NA	NA
TGTGCCAGCAGCTCCTGGGCGGACAAAGACAATGAGCAGTTCTTC	CASSSWADKDNEQFF	TRBV7-2	TRBJ2-1	NA	NA
TGTGCCAGCAGCGGCGGGACACTAGGCGAACACTATGGCTACACCTTC	CASSGGTLGEHYGYTF	TRBV7-3	TRBJ1-2	NA	NA
TGTGCCAGCAGCTTAGGGGGCGGTTACAATGAGCAGTTCTTC	CASSLGGGYNEQFF	TRBV7-9	TRBJ2-1	NA	NA
TGCAGTGCTAGAGATTCAGGGAGGGTCGTGGAGACCCAGTACTTC	CSARDSGRVVETQYF	TRBV20-1	TRBJ2-5	TRBD2	NA
TGTGCCAGCAGCAACCCCCCTGAGACCCAGTACTTC	CASSNPPETQYF	TRBV7-3	TRBJ2-5	NA	NA
TGTGCCTGCAGCTCGACAGGGTCCTGGGGGACCCAGTACTTC	CACSSTGSWGTQYF	TRBV7-9	TRBJ2-5	TRBD1	NA
TGTGCCAGTAGTACCAGAACCGTGGGGGAGCAGTTCTTC	CASSTRTVGEQFF	TRBV19	TRBJ2-1	NA	NA
TGTGCCAGCAGCGGCAGGGTTGAGAACACTGAAGCTTTCTTT	CASSGRVENTEAFF	TRBV5-5	TRBJ1-1	NA	once
TGTGCCAGCAGCTCCTCGGGTCAGATGGACGAGCAGTACTTC	CASSSSGQMDEQYF	TRBV7-9	TRBJ2-7	NA	NA
TGTGCCAGCAGCATACAGGGACTCTATGGCTACACCTTC	CASSIQGLYGYTF	TRBV27	TRBJ1-2	NA	NA
TGCAGTGCTAGAGTGCGAAACAATGAGCAGTTCTTC	CSARVRNNEQFF	TRBV20-1	TRBJ2-1	NA	NA
TGTGCCAGCAGCCAAGGGGTATTATTTGTAGGCACAGATACGCAGTATTTT	CASSQGVLFVGTDTQYF	TRBV3-1	TRBJ2-3	NA	NA
TGTGCCAGCAGCCAAAGTCCCGGGGATTTGAACACTGAAGCTTTCTTT	CASSQSPGDLNTEAFF	TRBV4-2	TRBJ1-1	NA	NA
TGTGCCAGCATACAGGGGGGGAGATTGGCTGAAGCTTTCTTT	CASIQGGRLAEAFF	TRBV6-2/TRBV6-3	TRBJ1-1	TRBD1	NA
TGCAGTGCTAGAGCCGGACAGGGGTATCAGCCCCAGCATTTT	CSARAGQGYQPQHF	TRBV20-1	TRBJ1-5	TRBD1	NA
TGTGCCAGCAGCTTAGGCGACTTCCCTAGCACAGATACGCAGTATTTT	CASSLGDFPSTDTQYF	TRBV11-2	TRBJ2-3	NA	NA
TGTGCCAGCAGCTTGCAGGGTTGGACCCCGGGACAATCTAAAGTGGATGAAAAACTGTTTTTT	CASSLQGWTPGQSKVDEKLFF	TRBV5-6	TRBJ1-4	NA	NA
TGCAGCGGTATACATACGGGAGGACCTAACAATGAGCAGTTCTTC	CSGIHTGGPNNEQFF	TRBV29-1	TRBJ2-1	TRBD2	NA
TGTGCCAGCAGCAAAGTGAGGACAGGGATCGGGGGTGCAACTAATGAAAAACTGTTTTTT	CASSKVRTGIGGATNEKLFF	TRBV21-1	TRBJ1-4	NA	NA
TGCGCCAGCAGCCCAAGCGGGGTTCCAACCGGGGAGCTGTTTTTT	CASSPSGVPTGELFF	TRBV5-1	TRBJ2-2	TRBD2	NA
TGTGCCAGCAGTTTATCCCCCGGACAGGGCACCTATGAGCAGTTCTTC	CASSLSPGQGTYEQFF	TRBV12-3/TRBV12-4	TRBJ2-1	TRBD1	NA
TGTGCCAGCAGCTTAGGTTCGACCTACGAGCAGTACTTC	CASSLGSTYEQYF	TRBV11-2	TRBJ2-7	NA	NA
TGTGCCATCAGTAATTCGGGACAGATCCTGAACACCGGGGAGCTGTTTTTT	CAISNSGQILNTGELFF	TRBV10-3	TRBJ2-2	TRBD1	once
TGCAGCGTTGAAGGTGACTCCACCGGGGAGCTGTTTTTT	CSVEGDSTGELFF	TRBV29-1	TRBJ2-2	NA	NA
TGTGCCAGCAGCCGTCGCCCGGGGAGGGAGCCCCAGCATTTT	CASSRRPGREPQHF	TRBV6-2/TRBV6-3	TRBJ1-5	NA	NA
TGTGCCAGTAGTATAGATCTGGGGACAATGGGCACTGAAGCTTTCTTT	CASSIDLGTMGTEAFF	TRBV19	TRBJ1-1	NA	once
TGTGCCAGCAGCTTAGACAGCATGAGGGAGACCCAGTACTTC	CASSLDSMRETQYF	TRBV7-2	TRBJ2-5	NA	NA
TGTGCCAGCAGGTCGGTAGGGGAGGCCACTGAAGCTTTCTTT	CASRSVGEATEAFF	TRBV9	TRBJ1-1	NA	NA
TGTGCCAGCAGTGAAGCCCCAGCTGCCGAGACCCAGTACTTC	CASSEAPAAETQYF	TRBV2	TRBJ2-5	NA	NA
TGCGCCAGCAACCCGGCGGGGGGCGAGCAGTACTTC	CASNPAGGEQYF	TRBV5-1	TRBJ2-7	TRBD2	NA
TGTGCCAGCAGCCTCCTAGCTCCCGGGGCCAACGTCCTGACTTTC	CASSLLAPGANVLTF	TRBV6-2/TRBV6-3	TRBJ2-6	NA	few
TGTGCCAGCAGTTTAGAAGGTCCCACCTACGAGCAGTACTTC	CASSLEGPTYEQYF	TRBV12-3/TRBV12-4	TRBJ2-7	NA	NA
TGTGCCAGCAGGGGGGCTTTGGGAGCTAACTATGGCTACACCTTC	CASRGALGANYGYTF	TRBV6-5	TRBJ1-2	NA	NA
TGTGCCAGCAGCCTGCGGGACAGGGGGCTTAATGAGCAGTTCTTC	CASSLRDRGLNEQFF	TRBV7-8	TRBJ2-1	TRBD1	NA
TGTGCCAGTAGTCCGGGGGACAGGGCTACTGAAGCTTTCTTT	CASSPGDRATEAFF	TRBV19	TRBJ1-1	TRBD1	NA
TGTGCCAGCAGTGTAGGACAGGGTGGACAGCCCCAGCATTTT	CASSVGQGGQPQHF	TRBV12-3/TRBV12-4	TRBJ1-5	TRBD1	once